The TCR beta chain described here comes from a study of shared clonotypes between healthy human individuals. Background on the study: A couple of female and a few male donors aged 18 to 49 were enrolled. Study conclusions and caveats: Represented diversity, genetic and exposure-history alike, was limited by few donors.

This CDR3 region has 12 residues. Germline CDR1 reads GTSNPN; CDR2 reads SVGIG (reference sequence). V shed 2 bases and J shed 5 bases, with 7 bases lying between them. Concerning this clone: The target antigen is unknown.

The authors divided CD4+ cells into CD45RA+ naive and CD45RA-negative memory subsets. Only in-frame clones appear in the TCRdb table, and some are missing; sequencing was by immunoSEQ multiplex PCR. The sample records approximately 2.5 million clones, approximately 90% being singletons. The chain uses TRBV30 and TRBJ2-1; D is unresolved. Sequencing was carried out using naive CD4+ T cells sorted from blood. Described subset: CD45RA+ positively selected. The receptor comes from a young man in good health. In DNA form, the CDR3 reads TGTGCCTGGAGTCTACCTCACAATGAGCAGTTCTTC. Amino acids: CAWSLPHNEQFF.